This TCR beta chain is drawn from a study of early T cells in non-severe SARS-CoV-2 infection (dated by TCRdb to about 2021). With regard to the full study: Because TCR sequencing relied on bulk RNA taken from unsorted whole blood, pairing of alpha and beta chains was not possible. Findings and caveats that apply to the study as a whole: VDJdb matching was skewed toward anti-spike CD8 responses and likely underestimated virus-specific expansions, missing private and CD4 specificities.

Preparation of the library involved 5' RACE. TCRdb names NextSeq 500 as the instrument used. The TCR library protocol attached unique molecular identifiers to individual cDNA molecules to correct for sequencing error and PCR bias. Sequencing covered both TCR alpha and beta chains, and within each sample the abundances of alpha and beta sequences were tightly co-correlated. The paper's processing steps were these. Decombinator V4 was used to annotate the V gene, J gene and CDR3 of the TCR sequences. TCRs were defined as expanded if a significant change between any two time points was detected under a Poisson model with p below 0.0001. TCR abundances were normalised to the total number of TCRs sequenced in each sample and reported as counts per million. TRAV1-2 paired with TRAJ12, TRAJ20 or TRAJ33 defined MAIT TCRs, while TRAV10 paired with TRAJ18 defined iNKT TCRs. VDJdb, accessed 1 November 2021, was searched for CMV, EBV and SARS-CoV-2 annotated TCRs, excluding TCRs annotated for multiple antigens. TCRdb handled the public reads itself, with Q25 trimming in fastp and clone calling in MiXCR, and kept productive beta chains. All rows with the same CDR3 protein become a single entry with the most common DNA and genes. The V and J calls come from TCRdb's annotation, not from the publication. The sample has around 47,000 distinct CDR3 sequences on record, 9.5% to 11% of them singletons. Roughly 13% of the sample goes to the ten largest clones.

Many counts were recorded for this clonotype. Its antigen remains unidentified. No qualities accompany the bases; no much larger clone lies one base away. The CDR3 measures 14 amino acids from cysteine to phenylalanine. Of all the DNA, just the CDR3 is kept, 42 bases in frame from base 1. At the junction V is shortened by 2 bases and J by 0 bases, with 10 bases in between. From the germline V gene (reference sequence), CDR1 is GTSNPN and CDR2 is SVGIG. A case-control design nested within a healthcare worker cohort in London, UK, was used, with weekly nasopharyngeal swab PCR tests and blood sampling performed. Healthcare workers were recruited between 23 and 31 March 2020, during the week of the UK lockdown, and were followed weekly for up to roughly 16 weeks.

This receptor chain uses TRBV30 and TRBJ2-5; no D gene can be assigned with confidence. What was sequenced was whole blood. The sequence was obtained from an adult who was a healthcare worker with PCR-confirmed SARS-CoV-2 infection or an uninfected control (not recorded which). The CDR3: CAWSSRANQETQYF. The nucleotides are TGTGCCTGGAGTTCCCGAGCCAACCAAGAGACCCAGTACTTC.